This T cell receptor beta chain stems from a study of OX40 agonist ivuxolimab in advanced cancers. General notes on the study: Ivuxolimab, which targeted the costimulatory receptor OX40 (CD134), was an agonistic, fully human IgG2 monoclonal antibody. Intravenous ivuxolimab was administered to patients every 2 weeks at six dose levels: 0.01, 0.1, 0.3, 1.5, 3 and 10 mg/kg. Of the approximately 50 dose-escalation patients, hepatocellular carcinoma was present in 19, melanoma in roughly 15, renal cell carcinoma in 9 and head and neck cancer in 9. A male proportion of around 83% and a mean age of 60 years, ranging from 23 to 79, were recorded for the dose-escalation cohort. Prior anti-PD-1, anti-PD-L1 or anti-CTLA-4 therapy was permitted, and checkpoint inhibitors had been received by under 50% of dose-escalation patients. Three dose-escalation patients achieved partial responses, one with hepatocellular carcinoma and two with cutaneous melanoma. Peripheral TCRbeta sequencing aimed to test whether ivuxolimab altered TCR sequence diversity and caused clonal T-cell expansion. The paper describes the monotherapy dose-escalation part (N ≈ 49 patients) of the phase I trial of ivuxolimab.

The CDR3 contains 17 residues, cysteine and phenylalanine counted. This entry keeps only the CDR3 DNA: 51 bases, framed from base 1. The junction shows trimming of 2 bases on V and 3 bases on J, and the gene matches do not reach 9 bases of it. The germline V gene yields KGHSH for CDR1 and LQKENI for CDR2. Genomic DNA was isolated from the sorted cells so that the TCRbeta CDR3 region could be sequenced. The immunoSEQ Assay was used for sequencing of TCRbeta CDR3 regions. In its TCRdb copy, this immuneACCESS table keeps in-frame sequences only and misses some clones. Where compared with another copy, unresolved V genes explain less than half of these, and the others have no known cause. This sample holds about 110,000 clones; approximately 90% were observed only once. Together, the top ten hold 0.5% to 0.8% of the sample. About this clone itself: Its recognized antigen is unknown. No quality values exist for individual bases; no much larger clone is one base distant.

The trial excluded patients who had a history of autoimmune disease or who were on systemic immunosuppression. Peripheral blood for TCR sequencing was collected from all dose cohorts at baseline, on cycle 4 day 1, and on cycle 7 day 1. The samples were drawn from a first-in-human, open-label, multicenter phase I dose-escalation trial of ivuxolimab. Adults with locally advanced or metastatic melanoma, renal cell, hepatocellular, or head and neck squamous cell carcinoma were enrolled in the trial. Before TCR sequencing, CD4+ and CD8+ T cells were separately sorted from peripheral blood. The paper as a whole reports these results and caveats: Partial responders in the 0.1-3.0 mg/kg groups had among the lowest normalized peripheral clonal expansion, especially among CD8+ T cells. On average, CD8+ T cells showed more expanded clones than CD4+ T cells after ivuxolimab. Low levels of normalized T-cell clonal expansion were also seen in some patients who did not respond. Which antigens the clonally expanded peripheral T cells were specific for was not determined. At doses of 0.1 to 3.0 mg/kg, clonal expansion of both CD4+ and CD8+ blood T cells was observed from baseline to week 6.

The receptor chain draws on TRBV18 and TRBJ2-3; the junction holds 9 bases that match TRBD1. This sequence originates from an adult with an advanced solid tumor such as melanoma, head and neck, liver or kidney cancer. Sequencing used CD4+ or CD8+ T cells sorted from blood, obtained in a trial of the OX40 agonist ivuxolimab. The CDR3 has the sequence CASSPGGQGSKTDTQYF. The bases read TGTGCCAGCTCACCAGGTGGACAGGGGAGTAAGACAGATACGCAGTATTTT.